This T cell receptor beta chain was identified during a study of prognosis after radiotherapy for stage I lung cancer. Study at large: Distant metastases after radiotherapy occurred in a handful of patients at a median of roughly 7 months; about 14 showed no significant progression.

CDR1 is SQVTM and CDR2 is ANQGSEA in the germline V gene. This CDR3 has 16 residues. J gave up 5 bases and V 6 bases, and 11 bases lay outside the gene matches. Two-round multiplex PCR, the amplification method, yielded TCR beta CDR3 from genomic DNA. With primers specific to each TRBV and TRBJ gene, the first-round PCR was performed. Via MiXCR, TCRdb re-called the multiplex PCR reads, giving one row per CDR3 protein. The data contain some 34,000 distinct CDR3 sequences, around 34% of them singletons. This clonotype was observed at least ten times. There were approximately 5.8 milliliters of peripheral blood drawn at each of two time points.

The J gene is TRBJ2-5, the V gene TRBV29-1; 14 bases line up with TRBD2. The sequenced sample was PBMCs, obtained before or after stereotactic body radiation therapy (not recorded which). This clonotype originated in a donor aged 50 or older with non-small cell lung cancer. The CDR3 sequence: CSVGTSGRGPRETQYF. CDR3 sequence (DNA): TGCAGCGTGGGGACTAGCGGGAGAGGCCCCAGGGAGACCCAGTACTTC.